This entry lists 7 T cell receptor beta chains sequenced from one sample in a study of shared clonotypes between healthy human individuals. Using immunoSEQ multiplex PCR, the repertoire was profiled, and TCRdb retains in-frame clones only, with some absent. The sample includes approximately 1,500,000 clones, around 98% seen only once; the top ten take roughly 0.4%. Specimen: naive CD4+ T cells sorted from blood. Subset in this sample: CD45RA+ positively selected. The receptors were gathered from a man younger than 45 in good health.

This clone was counted once. The rearrangement links TRBV14 to TRBJ1-4; D remains ambiguous. This CDR3 has 14 amino acids. Germline loops: CDR1 SGHDN, CDR2 FVKESK. V lost 1 base, J lost 8 bases, and 11 bases lay in between. This CDR3 is CASSQGGFREKLFF. As DNA, the CDR3 is TGTGCCAGCAGCCAAGGTGGGTTCCGGGAAAAACTGTTTTTT.

CDR3 amino acids: CASSLLGGGSTEAFF. CDR3 DNA: TGTGCCAGCAGTTTATTAGGGGGCGGGAGCACTGAAGCTTTCTTT. V gene TRBV28 combines with J gene TRBJ1-1; 7 bases fit TRBD1. V lost 1 base, J lost 4 bases, and 6 bases stayed unmatched. This CDR3 has 15 amino acids. Germline CDR1 is MDHEN and CDR2 is SYDVKM.

This chain connects TRBV27 to TRBJ2-3, with 13 bases lining up with TRBD2. The CDR3 has 14 amino acids. Germline values: CDR1 MNHEY, CDR2 SMNVEV (reference sequence). Germline trimming cut 7 bases from V and 5 bases from J; bases unmatched to any gene: 3. The CDR3 DNA reads as TGTGCCAGCAATCGACTAGCGGGAGGAGATACGCAGTATTTT. It yields the protein CASNRLAGGDTQYF.

The V gene is TRBV5-8, the J gene TRBJ2-1; D is perhaps TRBD1 or TRBD2 (5 bases each). Germline loops: CDR1 SGHTS, CDR2 YDEGEE. Trimming shortened V by 2 bases and J by 7 bases, and 13 bases separated the two germline ends. CDR3 length: 14 amino acids. The CDR3 protein is CASSLRWGGNEQFF. CDR3 bases: TGTGCCAGCAGCTTACGTTGGGGCGGGAATGAGCAGTTCTTC.

The chain has TRBV28 and TRBJ2-1, with D unclear. This CDR3 spans 15 amino acids. Germline CDR1 is MDHEN and CDR2 is SYDVKM. V was clipped by 6 bases and J by 7 bases, with 19 bases between them. For the CDR3, the DNA is TGTGCCAGCAGCCCAAGAGGTCCCTCCCGTAATGAGCAGTTCTTC. Its protein is CASSPRGPSRNEQFF.

This chain's CDR3 is CASVGTSGNNEQFF. The CDR3 DNA reads as TGTGCCAGCGTCGGGACTAGCGGAAACAATGAGCAGTTCTTC. The chain has TRBV6-5 and TRBJ2-1; TRBD2 agrees at 11 bases. Per the germline V gene, CDR1 is MNHEY and CDR2 is SVGAGI. The CDR3 spans 14 residues. J gave up 5 bases and V 8 bases, and 5 bases lay outside the gene matches.

V and J are TRBV10-3 and TRBJ2-2; possibly TRBD2 for D (5 bases). Germline V gene sequence: CDR1 ENHRY, CDR2 SYGVKD. Trimming removed 2 bases from V and 4 bases from J, with 11 bases in between. The CDR3 loop spans 15 amino acids. CDR3 region: CAISERGLGTGELFF. CDR3 nucleotide sequence: TGTGCCATCAGTGAGCGGGGTCTCGGCACCGGGGAGCTGTTTTTT.